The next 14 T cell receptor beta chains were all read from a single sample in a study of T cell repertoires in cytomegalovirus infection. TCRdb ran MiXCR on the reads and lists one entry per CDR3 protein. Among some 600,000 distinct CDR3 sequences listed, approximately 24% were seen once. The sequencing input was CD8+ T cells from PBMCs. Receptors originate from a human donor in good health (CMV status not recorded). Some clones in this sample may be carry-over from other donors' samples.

The CDR3 coding sequence is TGTGCCAGCAGCTTTATAGCGGGGGTGGGCACAGATACGCAGTATTTT. Translating it yields CASSFIAGVGTDTQYF. The chain employs TRBV7-2 and TRBJ2-3, with 9 bases that match TRBD2. With V trimmed by 3 bases and J by 1 base, 5 bases remained unmatched. The V gene's germline CDR1 is SGHTA and CDR2 FQGNSA. The CDR3 is made up of 16 amino acids.

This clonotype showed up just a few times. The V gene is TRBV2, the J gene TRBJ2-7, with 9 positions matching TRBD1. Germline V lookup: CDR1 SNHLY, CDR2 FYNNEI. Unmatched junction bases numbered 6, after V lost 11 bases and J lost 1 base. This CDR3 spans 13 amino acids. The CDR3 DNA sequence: TGTGCCGGGATCGGGACAGGGTCCTACGAGCAGTACTTC. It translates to CAGIGTGSYEQYF. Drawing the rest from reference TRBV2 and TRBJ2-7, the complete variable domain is EPEVTQTPSHQVTQMGQEVILRCVPISNHLYFYWYRQILGQKVEFLVSFYNNEISEKSEIFDDQFSVERPDGSNFTLKIRSTKLEDSAMYFCAGIGTGSYEQYFGPGTRLTVT.

CDR3 protein: CASKNARDPEFLAKNIQYF. Here the CDR3 DNA reads TGCGCCAGCAAAAACGCACGGGACCCAGAATTTCTAGCCAAAAACATTCAGTACTTC. This chain links TRBV5-1 with TRBJ2-4; the D gene could be TRBD1 or TRBD2 (5 bases each). This CDR3 spans 19 amino acids. Trimming stripped 6 bases from V and 0 bases from J, with 25 bases between. The germline CDR1 and CDR2 sequences are SGHRS and YFSETQ.

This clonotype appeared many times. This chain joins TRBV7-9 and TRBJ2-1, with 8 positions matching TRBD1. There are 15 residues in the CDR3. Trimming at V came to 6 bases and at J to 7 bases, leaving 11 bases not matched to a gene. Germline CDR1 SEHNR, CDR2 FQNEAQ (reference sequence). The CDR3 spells CASRPPDRAWNEQFF. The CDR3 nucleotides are TGTGCCAGCAGACCCCCGGACAGGGCGTGGAATGAGCAGTTCTTC.

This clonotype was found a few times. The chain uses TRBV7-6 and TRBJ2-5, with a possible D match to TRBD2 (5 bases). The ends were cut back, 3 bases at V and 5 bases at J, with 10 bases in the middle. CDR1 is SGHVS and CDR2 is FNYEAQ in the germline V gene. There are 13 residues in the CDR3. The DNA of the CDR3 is TGTGCCAGCAGCTTGGAGGTAACCGAGACCCAGTACTTC. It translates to CASSLEVTETQYF.

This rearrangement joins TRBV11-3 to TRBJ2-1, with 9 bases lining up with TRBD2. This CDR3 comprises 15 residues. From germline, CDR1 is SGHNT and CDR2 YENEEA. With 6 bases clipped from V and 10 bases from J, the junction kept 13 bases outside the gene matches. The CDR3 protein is CASSQKRGVTGEQFF. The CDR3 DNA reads TGTGCCAGCAGTCAAAAGCGGGGGGTCACTGGGGAGCAGTTCTTC.

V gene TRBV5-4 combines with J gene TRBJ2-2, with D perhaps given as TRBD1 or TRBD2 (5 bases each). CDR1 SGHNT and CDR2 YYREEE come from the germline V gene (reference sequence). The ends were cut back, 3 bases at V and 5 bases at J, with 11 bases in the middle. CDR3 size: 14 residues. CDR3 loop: CASSWGPQTGELFF. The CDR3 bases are TGTGCCAGCAGCTGGGGACCTCAAACCGGGGAGCTGTTTTTT. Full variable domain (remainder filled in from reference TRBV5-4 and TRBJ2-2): ETGVTQSPTHLIKTRGQQVTLRCSSQSGHNTVSWYQQALGQGPQFIFQYYREEENGRGNFPPRFSGLQFPNYSSELNVNALELDDSALYLCASSWGPQTGELFFGEGSRLTVL.

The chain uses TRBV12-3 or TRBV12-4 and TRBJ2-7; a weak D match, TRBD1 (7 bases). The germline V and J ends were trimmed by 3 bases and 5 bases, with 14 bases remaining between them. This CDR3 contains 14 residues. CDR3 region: CASSLGAGGNEQYF. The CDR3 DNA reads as TGTGCCAGCAGTTTGGGCGCAGGGGGGAACGAGCAGTACTTC.

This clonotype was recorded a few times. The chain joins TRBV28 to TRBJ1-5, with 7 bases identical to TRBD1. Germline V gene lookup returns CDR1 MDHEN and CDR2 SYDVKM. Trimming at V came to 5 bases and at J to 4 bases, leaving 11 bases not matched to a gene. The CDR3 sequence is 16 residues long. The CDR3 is CASSPDRDRLNQPQHF. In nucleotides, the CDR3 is TGTGCCAGCAGTCCAGACAGGGATCGGCTTAATCAGCCCCAGCATTTT.

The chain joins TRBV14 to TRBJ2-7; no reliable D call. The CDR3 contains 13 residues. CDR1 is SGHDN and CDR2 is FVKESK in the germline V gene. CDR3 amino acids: CASSPGWGNDQYV. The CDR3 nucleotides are TGTGCCAGCAGCCCGGGCTGGGGAAACGATCAGTACGTC.

CDR3 residues: CASYLTGNSGNTIYF. CDR3 DNA sequence: TGTGCCAGCTATCTTACAGGGAATTCTGGAAACACCATATATTTT. The J gene is TRBJ1-3, the V gene TRBV14; possible D gene TRBD1, 6 bases. The CDR3 extends over 15 amino acids. The V gene lost 8 bases and the J gene lost 1 base, with 15 bases spanning the gap. Looked up from germline, CDR1 is SGHDN and CDR2 is FVKESK. The whole variable domain, filled in from reference TRBV14 and TRBJ1-3, reads EAGVTQFPSHSVIEKGQTVTLRCDPISGHDNLYWYRRVMGKEIKFLLHFVKESKQDESGMPNNRFLAERTGGTYSTLKVQPAELEDSGVYFCASYLTGNSGNTIYFGEGSWLTVV.

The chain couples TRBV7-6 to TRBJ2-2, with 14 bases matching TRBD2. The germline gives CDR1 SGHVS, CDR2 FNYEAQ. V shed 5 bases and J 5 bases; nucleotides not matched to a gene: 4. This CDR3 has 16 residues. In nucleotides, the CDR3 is TGTGCCAGCAGCCCGGGACTAGCGGGGGAAACCGGGGAGCTGTTTTTT. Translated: CASSPGLAGETGELFF.

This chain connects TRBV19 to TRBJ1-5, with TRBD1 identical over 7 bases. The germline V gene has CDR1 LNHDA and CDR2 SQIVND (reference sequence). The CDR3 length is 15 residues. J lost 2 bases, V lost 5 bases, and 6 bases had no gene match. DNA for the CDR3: TGTGCCAGTAGTGTAACAGGGGAAGGCAATCAGCCCCAGCATTTT. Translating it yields CASSVTGEGNQPQHF. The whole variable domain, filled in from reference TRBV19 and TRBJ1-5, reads DGGITQSPKYLFRKEGQNVTLSCEQNLNHDAMYWYRQDPGQGLRLIYYSQIVNDFQKGDIAEGYSVSREKKESFPLTVTSAQKNPTAFYLCASSVTGEGNQPQHFGDGTRLSIL.

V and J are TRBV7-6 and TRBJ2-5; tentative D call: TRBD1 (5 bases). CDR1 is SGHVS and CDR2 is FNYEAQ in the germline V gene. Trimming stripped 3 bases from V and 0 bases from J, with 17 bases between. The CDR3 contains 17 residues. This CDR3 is CASSFTGPTMYQETQYF. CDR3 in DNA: TGTGCCAGCAGCTTTACAGGCCCTACGATGTACCAAGAGACCCAGTACTTC.